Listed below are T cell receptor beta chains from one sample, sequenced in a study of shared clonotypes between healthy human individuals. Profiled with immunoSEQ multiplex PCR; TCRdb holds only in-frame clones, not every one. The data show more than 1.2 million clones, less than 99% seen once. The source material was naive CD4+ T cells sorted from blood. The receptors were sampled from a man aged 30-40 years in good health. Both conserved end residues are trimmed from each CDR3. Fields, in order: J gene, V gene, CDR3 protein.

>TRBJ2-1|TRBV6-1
ASSWTGLGNEQF
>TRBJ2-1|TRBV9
ASSVVDGSEQF
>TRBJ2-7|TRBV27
ASSPREGYEQY
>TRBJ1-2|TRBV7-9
ASSLDWPGDVDGYT
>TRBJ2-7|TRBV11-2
ASSPTGRPQYEQY
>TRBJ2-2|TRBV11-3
ASSLRLGQYTGELF
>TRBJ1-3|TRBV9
ASSARAGGQKGNTIY
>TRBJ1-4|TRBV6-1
ASSDGRAGVEKLF
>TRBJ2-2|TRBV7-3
ASSLIAAQNTGELF
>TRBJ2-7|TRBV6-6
ASSRAIYNEQY
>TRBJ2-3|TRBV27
ASSTRGGLAGPDTQY
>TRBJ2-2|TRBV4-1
ASSTKTGGSTGELF
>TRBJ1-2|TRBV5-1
ASSLASGDRLYGYT
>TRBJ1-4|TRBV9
ASSVQVTNEKLF
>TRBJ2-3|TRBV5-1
ASNDGREADTQY
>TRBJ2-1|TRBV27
ASSQPSGPWGTEQF
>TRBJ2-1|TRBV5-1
ASSLIGFNEQF
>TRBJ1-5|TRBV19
ASQRGQGGSQPQH
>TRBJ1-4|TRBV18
ASSPLGGTIEKLF
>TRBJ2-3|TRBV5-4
ASSLKREGADTQY
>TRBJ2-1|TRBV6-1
ASSEFPASGSYNEQF
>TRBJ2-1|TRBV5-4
ASSYGTSGSDEQF
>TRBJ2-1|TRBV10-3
AISTGTGSHEQF
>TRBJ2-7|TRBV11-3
ASSLLASGEQY
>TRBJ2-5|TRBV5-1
ASSLSLAGVLETQY
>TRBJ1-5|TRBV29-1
SVEADSYSNQPQH
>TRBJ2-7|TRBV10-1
ASSETGSAYEQY
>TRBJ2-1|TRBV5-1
ASSLAARSTSYNEQF
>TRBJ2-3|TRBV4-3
ASSQDQRGGDTQY
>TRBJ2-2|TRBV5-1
ASSLSLDTGELF
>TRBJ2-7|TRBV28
ASRHRDSQYEQY
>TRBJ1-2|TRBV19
VSSISRQVHYGYT
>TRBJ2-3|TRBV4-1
ASSQVGTGSLDTQY
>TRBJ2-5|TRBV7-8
ASSPGQIQETQY
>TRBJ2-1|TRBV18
ASSPPSGRDGEQF
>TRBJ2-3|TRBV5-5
ASSLGGTDTQY
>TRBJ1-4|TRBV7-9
ASTRGQGNEKLF
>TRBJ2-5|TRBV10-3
AISANRGGLETQY
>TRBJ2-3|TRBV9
ASSLVEREDLGNTQY
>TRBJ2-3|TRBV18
ASSPGGTVGTDTQY
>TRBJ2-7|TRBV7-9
ASSGPGPAGEQY